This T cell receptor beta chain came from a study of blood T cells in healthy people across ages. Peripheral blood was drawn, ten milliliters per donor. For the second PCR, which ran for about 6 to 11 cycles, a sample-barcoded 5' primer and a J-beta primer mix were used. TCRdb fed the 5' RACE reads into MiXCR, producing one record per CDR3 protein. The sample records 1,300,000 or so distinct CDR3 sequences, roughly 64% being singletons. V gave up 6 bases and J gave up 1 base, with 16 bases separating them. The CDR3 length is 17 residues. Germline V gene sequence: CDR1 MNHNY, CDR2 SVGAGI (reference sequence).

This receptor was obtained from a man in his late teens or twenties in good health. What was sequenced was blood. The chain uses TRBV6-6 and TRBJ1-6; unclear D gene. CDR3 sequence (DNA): TGTGCCAGCAGCCTGGACCCTTCGTGGTCCTATAATTCACCCCTCCACTTT. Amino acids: CASSLDPSWSYNSPLHF.